Given below is one T cell receptor beta chain in context. Its antigen is still unknown. The sample belongs to a study of T cells in localized non-small cell lung cancer. The study's findings and limits: The study detected a median roughly 50 of the top 100 tumor clones in adjacent lung. There was higher T cell clonality in uninvolved adjacent lung than in tumor, and it was highest there. Only one tumor region went through sequencing, so heterogeneity may still be there. A raised T cell density in blood coincided with lengthier overall survival.

The assay was immunoSEQ multiplex PCR, and TCRdb's table has in-frame clones only and misses some. The sample holds roughly 77,000 clones, 88% seen once. Germline loops: CDR1 LNHDA, CDR2 SQIVND (reference sequence). V dropped 8 bases and J dropped 7; count of bases not matched to a gene: 13. The CDR3 extends over 14 amino acids. The source material was peripheral blood, sampled before any cancer treatment. The sequence was collected from a woman between 35 and 70 years old with stage I squamous cell lung carcinoma. The chain recombines TRBV19 with TRBJ1-2, with TRBD1 matching 7 bases. CDR3 bases: TGTGCCAGTGCCTGGATCGACAGGGAGCCTGGCTACACCTTC. Its protein product is CASAWIDREPGYTF. The variable domain in full, completed from reference TRBV19 and TRBJ1-2, reads DGGITQSPKYLFRKEGQNVTLSCEQNLNHDAMYWYRQDPGQGLRLIYYSQIVNDFQKGDIAEGYSVSREKKESFPLTVTSAQKNPTAFYLCASAWIDREPGYTFGSGTRLTVV.